The sequence of this T cell receptor beta chain was determined in a study of response to subunit inactivated influenza vaccine. Study-wide findings and caveats: The authors suggested that every seasonal influenza vaccination recruits few new T cells.

TCRdb processed the RT-PCR reads anew with MiXCR; each CDR3 protein has one entry. The repertoire holds 300,000 to 350,000 distinct CDR3 sequences, with approximately 21% as singletons. This clonotype has at least ten counts. Its antigen is as yet unknown. The V and J ends lost 6 bases and 6 bases, in that order; junction bases with no gene match: 7. Germline CDR1 reads SGHTS; CDR2 reads YDEGEE. The CDR3 is 14 residues long. This sample comprised PBMCs from blood, obtained 21 months after vaccination. The chain combines TRBV5-8 with TRBJ1-4, with TRBD1 matching 8 bases. The receptor was derived from a man between 50 and 70 years old who received an inactivated influenza vaccine. CDR3 region: CASTQGQADEKLFF. DNA of the CDR3: TGTGCCAGCACCCAGGGACAGGCGGATGAAAAACTGTTTTTT.